One and the same sample provided the 13 T cell receptor beta chains below, sequenced in a study of spatial heterogeneity in lung cancer. TCRdb called the 5' RACE reads again in MiXCR, with one record for every CDR3 protein. Of more than 95,000 distinct CDR3 sequences in the sample, more than 9% were seen once. Indicated time point: blood at routine non-recurrence follow-up after resection. Whole RNA obtained from tumor, nontumor lung or frozen PBMC underwent sequencing without sorting. This material consisted of PBMCs, taken at follow-up. The receptors originated from a male donor with early-stage non-small cell lung cancer.

This clonotype has a count of ten or more. V gene TRBV20-1 combines with J gene TRBJ1-5; tentatively, D is TRBD1 (5 bases). This CDR3 region has 14 residues. The V and J ends lost 7 bases and 2 bases respectively, with 15 bases between them. The germline V gene has CDR1 DFQATT and CDR2 SNEGSKA (reference sequence). The DNA for the CDR3 is TGCAGTGTTGGGACGGGACGGGGCAATCAGCCCCAGCATTTT. Amino acids: CSVGTGRGNQPQHF.

This clonotype was observed many times. The genes are TRBV7-8 and TRBJ1-1; D possibly corresponds to TRBD1 (5 bases). The CDR3 extends over 13 amino acids. Trimming removed 6 bases from V and 6 bases from J, with 14 bases in between. From germline, CDR1 is SGHVS and CDR2 FQNEAQ. CDR3 sequence reads: CASSFGRGAEAFF. The DNA of the CDR3 is TGTGCCAGCAGTTTCGGACGGGGCGCTGAAGCTTTCTTT.

The V gene is TRBV28, the J gene TRBJ2-3; 9 bases are shared with TRBD1. The CDR3 runs 16 residues. CDR1 and CDR2 from the germline V gene are MDHEN and SYDVKM. V lost 1 base to trimming and J lost 11 bases; unmatched junction nucleotides: 13. This CDR3 reads CASSLSAGTGPSRQYF. In DNA, the CDR3 is TGTGCCAGCAGTTTATCCGCCGGGACAGGGCCAAGCAGGCAGTATTTT.

A few counts support this clonotype. This chain uses TRBV5-1 with TRBJ2-7; D remains ambiguous. Trimming stripped 3 bases from V and 7 bases from J, with 8 bases between. This CDR3 has 11 residues. Germline values: CDR1 SGHRS, CDR2 YFSETQ. The CDR3 DNA follows: TGCGCCAGCAGCTCCAGGCAGGAGCAGTACTTC. Translating gives CASSSRQEQYF.

The V gene is TRBV7-9, the J gene TRBJ2-3, with D perhaps matching TRBD1 or TRBD2 (6 bases each). The CDR3 sequence is 16 residues long. V was cut by 1 base and J by 1 base, with 12 bases left in between. CDR1 is SEHNR and CDR2 is FQNEAQ in the germline V gene (reference sequence). CDR3 coding DNA: TGTGCCAGCAGCTTAGATACGGGGGCGCGCACAGATACGCAGTATTTT. It is translated as CASSLDTGARTDTQYF.

This chain joins TRBV20-1 and TRBJ2-3, with a tentative D call TRBD2 (5 bases). Trimming removed 6 bases from V and 8 bases from J, with 21 bases in between. The length of the CDR3 is 14 residues. Germline CDR1 is DFQATT and CDR2 is SNEGSKA (reference sequence). The CDR3, as DNA: TGCAGTGCGTGGGATGGGCTAGCTGAGGGTACGCAGTATTTT. Its protein product is CSAWDGLAEGTQYF.

This clonotype has just a few counts. This chain connects TRBV21-1 to TRBJ2-5. TRBV21-1 is a known pseudogene. The CDR3 loop spans 21 amino acids. The DNA for the CDR3 is TGTGCCAGCAGGGAGTCTTCTTTCCTTGATTCGGAAACACACTTAATGGAGACCCAGTACTTC. It is translated as CASRESSFLDSETHLMETQYF.

This clonotype was found many times. The chain joins TRBV15 to TRBJ2-1, with D perhaps given as TRBD1 or TRBD2 (5 bases each). Germline loops: CDR1 LNHNV, CDR2 YYDKDF (reference sequence). V lost 6 bases, J lost 4 bases, and 10 bases lay in between. The CDR3 is made up of 13 amino acids. CDR3 nucleotides: TGTGCCACCAGGGGGGTTGGTTACAATGAGCAGTTCTTC. Residues: CATRGVGYNEQFF.

This clonotype occurred many times. The chain joins TRBV10-2 to TRBJ1-4; unclear D gene. Germline CDR1 is WSHSY and CDR2 is SAAADI. With 5 bases removed from V and 8 bases from J, the gap between germline ends came to 12 bases. The CDR3 length is 13 residues. The CDR3 DNA is TGCGCCAGCAGTACAGTTCCATCCGAAAAACTGTTTTTT. The encoded protein is CASSTVPSEKLFF.

This clonotype has a count of ten or more. The chain has TRBV15 and TRBJ1-1; a possible D gene is TRBD1 (5 bases). The V and J ends lost 0 bases and 0 bases respectively, with 11 bases between them. CDR1 and CDR2 from the germline V gene are LNHNV and YYDKDF (reference sequence). The CDR3 extends over 16 amino acids. The CDR3 loop is CATSRDYGGVNTEAFF. The CDR3 DNA is TGTGCCACCAGCAGAGATTACGGGGGGGTGAACACTGAAGCTTTCTTT.

The chain combines TRBV20-1 with TRBJ2-7; TRBD1 aligns across 7 bases. CDR1 is DFQATT, CDR2 SNEGSKA, per germline (reference sequence). The CDR3 sequence is 14 residues long. The junction had 5 bases not matched to a gene; V was cut back by 1 base and J by 2 bases. CDR3 protein: CSARAPGGAYEQYF. CDR3 DNA: TGCAGTGCTAGAGCTCCAGGGGGAGCCTACGAGCAGTACTTC.

This clonotype turned up a few times. The chain uses TRBV28 and TRBJ1-1; possibly TRBD1 for D (6 bases). This CDR3 is built from 14 residues. Germline CDR1 is MDHEN and CDR2 is SYDVKM. V was clipped by 5 bases and J by 1 base, with 11 bases between them. The CDR3 DNA sequence: TGTGCCAGCAGTCCACAGGGACCGAACACTGAAGCTTTCTTT. Protein product: CASSPQGPNTEAFF.

The rearrangement joins TRBV11-2 to TRBJ2-1; a possible D gene is TRBD1 (5 bases). Looked up from germline, CDR1 is SGHAT and CDR2 is FQNNGV. Trimming removed 5 bases at V and 5 bases at J, with 16 bases between. The CDR3 runs 15 residues. CDR3 nucleotide sequence: TGTGCCAGCAGCCTGACAGCGCCCCGTAACAATGAGCAGTTCTTC. Translating it yields CASSLTAPRNNEQFF.